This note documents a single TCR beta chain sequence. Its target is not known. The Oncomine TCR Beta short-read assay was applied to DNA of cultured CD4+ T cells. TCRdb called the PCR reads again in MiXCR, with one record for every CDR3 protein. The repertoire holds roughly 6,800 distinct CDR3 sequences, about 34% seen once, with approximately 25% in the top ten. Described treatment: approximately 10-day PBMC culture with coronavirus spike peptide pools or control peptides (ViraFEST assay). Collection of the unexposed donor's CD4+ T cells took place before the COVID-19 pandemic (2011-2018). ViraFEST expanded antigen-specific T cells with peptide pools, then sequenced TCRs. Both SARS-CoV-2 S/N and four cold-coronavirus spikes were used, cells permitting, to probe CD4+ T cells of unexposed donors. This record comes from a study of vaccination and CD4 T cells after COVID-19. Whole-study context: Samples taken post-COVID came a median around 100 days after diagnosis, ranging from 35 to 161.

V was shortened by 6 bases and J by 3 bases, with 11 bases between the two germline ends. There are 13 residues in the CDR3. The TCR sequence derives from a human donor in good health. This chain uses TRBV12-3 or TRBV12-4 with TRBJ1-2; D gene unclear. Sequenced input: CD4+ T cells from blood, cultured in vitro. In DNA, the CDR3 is TGTGCCAGCAGCCCCGACGGCTACTATGGCTACACCTTC. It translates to CASSPDGYYGYTF.